The T cell receptor beta chain under discussion was sequenced for a study of cytomegalovirus exposure and HLA in healthy donors. Study results and caveats: The authors reported that TCR beta sequences could predict HLA-A and HLA-B alleles. These predictions were accurate for most subjects in the first cohort. When analyzed later, a missense DCLRE1C variant was found to be linked to TCR beta V- and J-gene trimming. At a 0.05 false discovery rate, a later analysis found roughly 17,000 TCR beta sequences to be associated with HLA alleles. The records held CMV serostatus as the only immune exposure information.

CDR3 length: 17 amino acids. The V and J ends lost 4 bases and 4 bases, in that order; junction bases with no gene match: 12. Germline V gene lookup returns CDR1 MNHEY and CDR2 SMNVEV (reference sequence). Amplification used 60 Vbeta primers and 13 Jbeta primers. The protocol was immunoSEQ multiplex PCR, while the TCRdb copy is restricted to in-frame clones and leaves out a portion. The sample includes 100,000 to 150,000 clones, over 60% seen only once; the top ten take approximately 0.94%. Of note for this clone: Its cognate antigen is unknown.

The chain employs TRBV27 and TRBJ2-7; 11 positions match TRBD2. Sequenced sample: PBMCs. The TCR sequence derives from a woman in her fifties or sixties in good health and CMV-seronegative. CDR3 residues: CASSSIAGGPSLYEQYF. The CDR3 region has the DNA TGTGCCAGCAGTTCGATAGCGGGAGGGCCCTCGTTATACGAGCAGTACTTC.